This TCR beta chain was observed in a study of T-cell memory formation after mild COVID-19. TCRdb re-analysed the 5' RACE reads in MiXCR, keeping a single row per CDR3 protein. Here the sample spans 280,000 or so distinct CDR3 sequences, roughly 18% being singletons. The CDR3 loop spans 15 amino acids. Trimming at V came to 5 bases and at J to 2 bases, leaving 6 bases not matched to a gene. Germline loops: CDR1 SEHNR, CDR2 FQNEAQ (reference sequence). The sequencing input was PBMCs or a T cell subset sorted from them (not recorded which). This chain joins TRBV7-9 and TRBJ2-3, with 8 bases aligning to TRBD2. This TCR was recovered from a man between 18 and 29 years old who had mild COVID-19 (a few samples of this study predate the infection). Cell type and time point are not known. CDR3 protein: CASSIGLALTDTQYF. CDR3 DNA: TGTGCCAGCAGCATTGGACTAGCCCTCACAGATACGCAGTATTTT.